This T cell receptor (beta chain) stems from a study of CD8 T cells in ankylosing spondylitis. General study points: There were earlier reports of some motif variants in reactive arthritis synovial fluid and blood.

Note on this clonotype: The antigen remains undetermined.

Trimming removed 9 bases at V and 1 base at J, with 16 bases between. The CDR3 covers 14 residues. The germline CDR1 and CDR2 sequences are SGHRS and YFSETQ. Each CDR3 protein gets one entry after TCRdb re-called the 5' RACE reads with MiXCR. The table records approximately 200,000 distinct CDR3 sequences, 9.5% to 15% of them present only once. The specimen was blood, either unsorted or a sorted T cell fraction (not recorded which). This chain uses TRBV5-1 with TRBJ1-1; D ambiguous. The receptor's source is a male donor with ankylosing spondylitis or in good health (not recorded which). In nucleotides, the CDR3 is TGCGCCACCGCTCCGCTGGCGGCGAACACTGAAGCTTTCTTT. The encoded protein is CATAPLAANTEAFF.